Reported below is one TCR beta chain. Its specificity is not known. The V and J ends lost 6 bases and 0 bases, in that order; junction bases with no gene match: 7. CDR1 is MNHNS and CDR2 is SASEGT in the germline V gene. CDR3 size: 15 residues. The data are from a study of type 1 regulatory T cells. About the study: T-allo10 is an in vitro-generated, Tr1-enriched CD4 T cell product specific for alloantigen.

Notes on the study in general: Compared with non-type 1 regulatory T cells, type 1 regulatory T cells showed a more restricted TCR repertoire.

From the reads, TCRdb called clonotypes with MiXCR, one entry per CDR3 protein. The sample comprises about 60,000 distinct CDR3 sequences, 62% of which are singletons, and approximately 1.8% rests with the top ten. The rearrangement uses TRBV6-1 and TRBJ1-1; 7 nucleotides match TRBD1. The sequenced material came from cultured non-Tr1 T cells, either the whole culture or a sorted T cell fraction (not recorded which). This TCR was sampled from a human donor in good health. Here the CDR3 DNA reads TGTGCCAGCAGCCGGGACAGAGCGATGAACACTGAAGCTTTCTTT. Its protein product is CASSRDRAMNTEAFF.